The rows below give T cell receptor beta chains drawn from one sample of a study of identical twins. TCRdb re-called the 5' RACE reads with MiXCR, one entry per CDR3 protein. Of hundreds of thousands of distinct CDR3 sequences listed, around 22% were seen once; the top ten hold approximately 0.49%. In addition, the sample was reused for a study of yellow fever vaccine responses in identical twins.

Sequencing used CD4+ T cells sorted from blood. Receptor source: a woman younger than 30 in good health. The CDR3 runs from the conserved cysteine through the conserved F or W. Fields, in order: D gene, V gene, J gene, clone size, CDR3 DNA, CDR3 protein. The D gene is left open where the match is weak. Size is stated for part of the rows, as once, few or many counts, or as a class when the clone is expanded.

D gene: TRBD1
V gene: TRBV12-3/TRBV12-4
J gene: TRBJ1-5
clone size: .
CDR3 DNA: TGTGCCAGCACCCCGACAGGGTCTAGCAATCAGCCCCAGCATTTT
CDR3 protein: CASTPTGSSNQPQHF

D gene: TRBD2
V gene: TRBV11-3
J gene: TRBJ2-1
clone size: .
CDR3 DNA: TGTGCCAGCACCTTACTAGCGGGAGGCTACAATGAGCAGTTCTTC
CDR3 protein: CASTLLAGGYNEQFF

D gene: TRBD1
V gene: TRBV5-6
J gene: TRBJ1-5
clone size: few
CDR3 DNA: TGTGCCAGCAGCAGACAGGGGAGTATTGAGCCCCAGCATTTT
CDR3 protein: CASSRQGSIEPQHF

D gene: .
V gene: TRBV7-9
J gene: TRBJ1-1
clone size: .
CDR3 DNA: TGTGCCAGCAGCTTTCAGGGGCAGGTCACTGAAGCTTTCTTT
CDR3 protein: CASSFQGQVTEAFF

D gene: TRBD1
V gene: TRBV7-2
J gene: TRBJ2-2
clone size: .
CDR3 DNA: TGTGCCAGAGAAGGGGACAGGGAATACACCGGGGAGCTGTTTTTT
CDR3 protein: CAREGDREYTGELFF

D gene: TRBD2
V gene: TRBV12-3/TRBV12-4
J gene: TRBJ2-1
clone size: few
CDR3 DNA: TGTGCCAGCAGTCCCTGGGGGGCGGGGGGTTCCTACAATGAGCAGTTCTTC
CDR3 protein: CASSPWGAGGSYNEQFF

D gene: .
V gene: TRBV4-2
J gene: TRBJ1-4
clone size: .
CDR3 DNA: TGTGCCAGCAGCCCCAAAGAGACGGATACAAATGAAAAACTGTTTTTT
CDR3 protein: CASSPKETDTNEKLFF

D gene: TRBD2
V gene: TRBV2
J gene: TRBJ2-2
clone size: .
CDR3 DNA: TGTGCCAGCAGGCAAACACAACCGGGACTAGCCCCCGGGGAGCTGTTTTTT
CDR3 protein: CASRQTQPGLAPGELFF

D gene: TRBD1
V gene: TRBV24-1
J gene: TRBJ2-1
clone size: few
CDR3 DNA: TGTGCCACCAGTGATTGGACAGGGGGCCGGAATGAGCAGTTCTTC
CDR3 protein: CATSDWTGGRNEQFF

D gene: .
V gene: TRBV7-8
J gene: TRBJ1-4
clone size: .
CDR3 DNA: TGTGCCAGCAGCTCGGGACACCTTACGACTGCAACTAATGAAAAACTGTTTTTT
CDR3 protein: CASSSGHLTTATNEKLFF

D gene: TRBD1
V gene: TRBV6-2/TRBV6-3
J gene: TRBJ2-2
clone size: few
CDR3 DNA: TGTGCCAGCAGTGCGGGACAGGGGTTGAGCACCGGGGAGCTGTTTTTT
CDR3 protein: CASSAGQGLSTGELFF

D gene: TRBD1
V gene: TRBV7-6
J gene: TRBJ1-2
clone size: .
CDR3 DNA: TGTGCCAGCAGCCCAACAGGGGGCAATGGCTACACCTTC
CDR3 protein: CASSPTGGNGYTF

D gene: .
V gene: TRBV6-5
J gene: TRBJ1-1
clone size: few
CDR3 DNA: TGTGCCAGCAGTTACGGGCAGGGCCGATCTGAAGCTTTCTTT
CDR3 protein: CASSYGQGRSEAFF

D gene: .
V gene: TRBV19
J gene: TRBJ1-5
clone size: few
CDR3 DNA: TGTGCCAGTAGTATAGATTCGAATAGGATGGAGCCCCAGCATTTT
CDR3 protein: CASSIDSNRMEPQHF

D gene: TRBD2
V gene: TRBV12-3/TRBV12-4
J gene: TRBJ2-7
clone size: .
CDR3 DNA: TGTGCCAGCAGTTACCGCATGGGACTAGCGGGAGGGCCCACCTACGAGCAGTACTTC
CDR3 protein: CASSYRMGLAGGPTYEQYF

D gene: TRBD2
V gene: TRBV25-1
J gene: TRBJ2-1
clone size: few
CDR3 DNA: TGTGCCAGCAGTGAATTGAGCGGGAGGACCGGGTTAACGCTAGGCAATGAGCAGTTCTTC
CDR3 protein: CASSELSGRTGLTLGNEQFF

D gene: .
V gene: TRBV11-2
J gene: TRBJ2-5
clone size: few
CDR3 DNA: TGTGCCAGCAGCTTAGAGATTGGGGTCGAGACCCAGTACTTC
CDR3 protein: CASSLEIGVETQYF

D gene: .
V gene: TRBV11-2
J gene: TRBJ2-2
clone size: few
CDR3 DNA: TGTGCCAGCAGCCTACAAAGGGTGATAACCGGGGAGCTGTTTTTT
CDR3 protein: CASSLQRVITGELFF

D gene: .
V gene: TRBV28
J gene: TRBJ2-3
clone size: many
CDR3 DNA: TGTGCCAGCAGGGAATCCACAGATACGCAGTATTTT
CDR3 protein: CASRESTDTQYF

D gene: TRBD2
V gene: TRBV20-1
J gene: TRBJ2-1
clone size: .
CDR3 DNA: TGCAGTGCTAGAGCTTATACTAGCGGGTCCGACAATGAGCAGTTCTTC
CDR3 protein: CSARAYTSGSDNEQFF

D gene: TRBD2
V gene: TRBV7-3
J gene: TRBJ2-3
clone size: .
CDR3 DNA: TGTGCCAGCAGCTTAACCGCGGGACTAGCGGGAGACTCAGATACGCAGTATTTT
CDR3 protein: CASSLTAGLAGDSDTQYF

D gene: .
V gene: TRBV6-1
J gene: TRBJ1-1
clone size: .
CDR3 DNA: TGTGCCAGCAGGGATGGTCCCGGCATGAACACTGAAGCTTTCTTT
CDR3 protein: CASRDGPGMNTEAFF

D gene: TRBD2
V gene: TRBV9
J gene: TRBJ2-1
clone size: few
CDR3 DNA: TGTGCCAGCAGCACGGGACTAGCGGGTTTAGATGAGCAGTTCTTC
CDR3 protein: CASSTGLAGLDEQFF

D gene: TRBD1
V gene: TRBV29-1
J gene: TRBJ2-1
clone size: .
CDR3 DNA: TGCAGCGTAGAGATGGGACAGGAGCCCAATGAGCAGTTCTTC
CDR3 protein: CSVEMGQEPNEQFF

D gene: TRBD2
V gene: TRBV11-3
J gene: TRBJ2-1
clone size: .
CDR3 DNA: TGTGCCAGCAGCCACGGGACTAGCGGGGGGACGTTGTGGGGCTCCTACAATGAGCAGTTCTTC
CDR3 protein: CASSHGTSGGTLWGSYNEQFF

D gene: .
V gene: TRBV29-1
J gene: TRBJ2-7
clone size: .
CDR3 DNA: TGCAGCGTTGATAGGGGGAAGAACGAGCAGTACTTC
CDR3 protein: CSVDRGKNEQYF

D gene: TRBD2
V gene: TRBV3-1
J gene: TRBJ2-2
clone size: .
CDR3 DNA: TGTGCCAGCAGACCCTTCGGGACTAGCGGGGAAAACGGGGAGCTGTTTTTT
CDR3 protein: CASRPFGTSGENGELFF